Below are 29 T cell receptor beta chains sequenced from a single sample in a study of blood T cell repertoires in COVID-19. Only in-frame clones appear in the TCRdb table, and some are missing; sequencing was by immunoSEQ multiplex PCR. The sample lists 150,000 to 200,000 clones; around 85% were seen once. Material for sequencing was peripheral blood. The source of these receptors is a human donor with active or convalescent COVID-19. The donor label of this sample is uncertain.

The rearrangement joins TRBV5-4 to TRBJ2-1, with TRBD2 matching over 16 bases. Trimming cost V 4 bases and J 9 bases; bases outside gene matches: 13. In germline, CDR1 is SGHNT, CDR2 YYREEE (reference sequence). The CDR3 covers 18 residues. CDR3 DNA sequence: TGTGCCAGCAGCCCAGCCGGGACTAGCGGGAGGGCCTTCCTTGAGCAGTTCTTC. This encodes CASSPAGTSGRAFLEQFF.

This clone appeared a few times. The DNA of the CDR3 is TGTGCCAGCAGCGTAGCTGCTCCCGCTAGCTCCTACGAGCAGTACTTC. Protein sequence: CASSVAAPASSYEQYF. V and J are TRBV9 and TRBJ2-7; D unresolved. The V and J ends lost 0 bases and 0 bases respectively, with 13 bases between them. Per the germline V gene, CDR1 is SGDLS and CDR2 is YYNGEE. This CDR3 is built from 16 residues.

This clone showed up just a few times. The chain links TRBV18 to TRBJ2-1; TRBD1 aligns across 8 bases. J lost 7 bases, V lost 3 bases, and 14 bases had no gene match. This CDR3 region has 17 residues. Germline loops: CDR1 KGHSH, CDR2 LQKENI. CDR3 nucleotide sequence: TGTGCCAGCTCACCGGACAGGGTGGTTCCCGGGACAAATGAGCAGTTCTTC. It codes for CASSPDRVVPGTNEQFF. Based on the CDR3 plus reference TRBV18 and TRBJ2-1, the full variable domain is NAGVMQNPRHLVRRRGQEARLRCSPMKGHSHVYWYRQLPEEGLKFMVYLQKENIIDESGMPKERFSAEFPKEGPSILRIQQVVRGDSAAYFCASSPDRVVPGTNEQFFGPGTRLTVL.

The gene calls are TRBV11-2 and TRBJ2-7; tentatively, D is TRBD2 (6 bases). The germline V gene has CDR1 SGHAT and CDR2 FQNNGV. V lost 6 bases to trimming and J lost 3 bases, with 9 bases between them. This CDR3 spans 12 amino acids. Here the CDR3 DNA reads TGTGCCAGCAGTCCGGACTACTACGAGCAGTACTTC. It translates to CASSPDYYEQYF.

This clone was seen a handful of times. This chain links TRBV27 with TRBJ2-3; 8 bases map to TRBD2. The CDR3 is 15 residues long. J lost 1 base, V lost 3 bases, and 3 bases had no gene match. CDR1 MNHEY and CDR2 SMNVEV come from the germline V gene (reference sequence). DNA for the CDR3: TGTGCCAGCAGTTTCGCGGGGGGCGGCACAGATACGCAGTATTTT. Translated: CASSFAGGGTDTQYF.

CDR3 sequence: CSEERTGNGGYTF. In DNA form, the CDR3 reads TGCAGCGAGGAGCGGACAGGGAATGGTGGCTACACCTTC. This rearrangement joins TRBV29-1 to TRBJ1-2, with 8 bases identical to TRBD1. The V gene's germline CDR1 is SQVTM and CDR2 ANQGSEA. The V and J ends lost 7 bases and 7 bases, in that order; junction bases with no gene match: 11. The CDR3 covers 13 residues.

This clone has at least ten counts. J is TRBJ2-7 and V is TRBV5-1, with D possibly being TRBD1 (6 bases). Per germline, CDR1 SGHRS and CDR2 YFSETQ. V lost 2 bases, J lost 2 bases, and 14 bases lay in between. This CDR3 has 15 residues. The DNA for the CDR3 is TGCGCCAGCAGCTTCGAACAGGGCCTCACCTACGAGCAGTACTTC. Translating gives CASSFEQGLTYEQYF. The entire variable domain, with the rest obtained from reference TRBV5-1 and TRBJ2-7, is as follows: KAGVTQTPRYLIKTRGQQVTLSCSPISGHRSVSWYQQTPGQGLQFLFEYFSETQRNKGNFPGRFSGRQFSNSRSEMNVSTLELGDSALYLCASSFEQGLTYEQYFGPGTRLTVT.

The chain couples TRBV5-6 to TRBJ2-7; the match to TRBD1 covers 8 bases. Trimming removed 4 bases from V and 4 bases from J; junction bases left unmatched: 13. Germline V gives CDR1 SGHDT, CDR2 YYEEEE. CDR3 size: 16 residues. CDR3 loop: CASSRTTGVGGYEQYF. CDR3 sequence (DNA): TGTGCCAGCAGCCGGACGACAGGGGTCGGGGGTTACGAGCAGTACTTC.

The rearrangement uses TRBV27 and TRBJ2-5; 13 bases line up with TRBD2. Germline-derived CDR1 and CDR2 are MNHEY and SMNVEV (reference sequence). The CDR3 extends over 17 amino acids. The V segment lost 5 bases and the J segment 5 bases; nucleotides outside the gene matches: 11. In DNA form, the CDR3 reads TGTGCCAGCAGTCGCGGACTAGCGGGGGCCAACGGGGAGACCCAGTACTTC. This sequence encodes CASSRGLAGANGETQYF.

This sequence joins TRBV19 and TRBJ2-5, with D possibly being TRBD1 (6 bases). Per the germline V gene, CDR1 is LNHDA and CDR2 is SQIVND (reference sequence). V was pared by 3 bases and J by 2 bases, with 16 bases between. The CDR3 spans 16 residues. The CDR3 region is CASSMVSQGNQETQYF. The CDR3 coding sequence is TGTGCCAGTAGTATGGTTTCGCAGGGGAATCAAGAGACCCAGTACTTC.

The chain joins TRBV3-1 (or the pseudogene TRBV3-2) to TRBJ2-2; 9 bases match TRBD2. Germline CDR1 and CDR2: LGHDT and YNNKEL (reference sequence). With 4 bases clipped from V and 6 bases from J, the junction kept 9 bases outside the gene matches. The CDR3 consists of 16 residues. CDR3 nucleotide sequence: TGTGCCAGCAGCCGGTTGGGCGGGAGGGCCTCCGGGGAGCTGTTTTTT. Translation: CASSRLGGRASGELFF.

The gene calls are TRBV19 and TRBJ2-1; a weak D match, TRBD2 (7 bases). CDR3 size: 13 residues. With 6 bases removed from V and 14 bases from J, the gap between germline ends came to 20 bases. Germline V gives CDR1 LNHDA, CDR2 SQIVND (reference sequence). CDR3 coding DNA: TGTGCCAGTAGCCCAAGGGTAAGCGGGACAAAGTTCTTC. Amino acid sequence: CASSPRVSGTKFF.

The count of this clone is one. The CDR3 nucleotides read TGTGCCAGCAGTCCCGGTTCCAAGCAGACCCAGTACTTC. Translating gives CASSPGSKQTQYF. The rearrangement joins TRBV6-5 to TRBJ2-5; D is unresolved. The ends were cut back, 5 bases at V and 6 bases at J, with 13 bases in the middle. Germline CDR1 and CDR2: MNHEY and SVGAGI. The CDR3 has 13 amino acids.

In nucleotides, the CDR3 is TGTGCCAGCAGCTTGGACCCGGGACAGGGGTCTCCCCTCCACTTT. This gives the protein CASSLDPGQGSPLHF. This chain connects TRBV5-4 to TRBJ1-6, with 10 positions matching TRBD1. The germline CDR1 and CDR2 sequences are SGHNT and YYREEE (reference sequence). The CDR3 runs 15 residues. The junction had 7 bases not matched to a gene; V was cut back by 0 bases and J by 13 bases.

This clone was observed once. The CDR3 DNA reads TGTGCCAGCAGCGTCCCGTACGGTTTAGCGGGGGAGGCGGAGACCCAGTACTTC. It encodes CASSVPYGLAGEAETQYF. The V call is TRBV9, the J call TRBJ2-5; 9 nucleotides align to TRBD2. From germline, CDR1 is SGDLS and CDR2 YYNGEE. J was trimmed by 5 bases and V by 2 bases; bases with no gene match: 16. The CDR3 is made up of 18 amino acids.

The gene calls are TRBV2 and TRBJ1-6, with 7 nucleotides matching TRBD1. J was trimmed by 19 bases and V by 9 bases; bases with no gene match: 12. The CDR3 covers 11 residues. Per germline, CDR1 SNHLY and CDR2 FYNNEI. This chain's CDR3 is CASSVGGTAHF. CDR3 DNA: TGTGCCAGTTCCGTGGGCGGGACAGCTCACTTT.

The V and J genes are TRBV5-6 and TRBJ1-2; 7 nucleotides line up with TRBD1. Germline CDR1 SGHDT, CDR2 YYEEEE. Germline trimming cut 1 base from V and 8 bases from J; bases unmatched to any gene: 8. The CDR3 consists of 14 residues. The CDR3 sequence is CASSLSRGQGGYTF. The CDR3 DNA follows: TGTGCCAGCAGCTTGTCAAGGGGGCAGGGAGGCTACACCTTC. Full variable domain (rest looked up from reference TRBV5-6 and TRBJ1-2): DAGVTQSPTHLIKTRGQQVTLRCSPKSGHDTVSWYQQALGQGPQFIFQYYEEEERQRGNFPDRFSGHQFPNYSSELNVNALLLGDSALYLCASSLSRGQGGYTFGSGTRLTVV.

This rearrangement joins TRBV7-3 to TRBJ2-3, with 9 bases aligning to TRBD1. V lost 4 bases to trimming and J lost 2 bases; unmatched junction nucleotides: 13. The germline CDR1 and CDR2 sequences are SGHTA and FQGTGA. This CDR3 has 18 residues. DNA for the CDR3: TGTGCCAGCAGCTCCCAGCCTGGGACAGGGCTCCTCACAGATACGCAGTATTTT. The encoded protein is CASSSQPGTGLLTDTQYF.

The rearrangement uses TRBV19 and TRBJ1-6, with D unresolved. This CDR3 spans 13 amino acids. Trimming cost V 8 bases and J 10 bases, with 15 bases left between them. Germline V CDR1 and CDR2: LNHDA, SQIVND (reference sequence). The CDR3 reads CASVEEGGSPLHF. CDR3 coding DNA: TGTGCCAGTGTTGAAGAGGGTGGATCACCCCTCCACTTT.

V and J are TRBV10-1 and TRBJ2-7, with D maybe TRBD2 (6 bases). Germline loops: CDR1 WNHNN, CDR2 SYGVQD (reference sequence). The length of the CDR3 is 15 residues. The V gene lost 2 bases and the J gene lost 6 bases, with 17 bases spanning the gap. The CDR3 sequence: CASSERLATPGEQYF. For the CDR3, the DNA is TGCGCCAGCAGTGAGAGGCTAGCGACCCCAGGCGAGCAGTACTTC.

This clone appeared once. The chain couples TRBV6-5 to TRBJ2-1; 9 nucleotides match TRBD2. V was clipped by 6 bases and J by 10 bases; unmatched bases: 7. There are 13 residues in the CDR3. In germline, CDR1 is MNHEY, CDR2 SVGAGI. The CDR3 spells CASSQGLAGEQFF. For the CDR3, the DNA is TGTGCCAGCAGCCAGGGACTAGCTGGGGAGCAGTTCTTC.

This rearrangement joins TRBV7-2 to TRBJ1-5; D is ambiguous. The CDR3 contains 15 residues. V was clipped by 1 base and J by 7 bases, with 14 bases between them. Germline V gene lookup returns CDR1 SGHTA and CDR2 FQGNSA. This chain's CDR3 is CASSLVGPRGQPQHF. The CDR3, as DNA: TGTGCCAGCAGCTTAGTCGGTCCGCGCGGGCAGCCCCAGCATTTT. The full variable domain, completed using reference TRBV7-2 and TRBJ1-5, is GAGVSQSPSNKVTEKGKDVELRCDPISGHTALYWYRQSLGQGLEFLIYFQGNSAPDKSGLPSDRFSAERTGGSVSTLTIQRTQQEDSAVYLCASSLVGPRGQPQHFGDGTRLSIL.

The chain has TRBV7-9 and TRBJ1-1; D might be TRBD1 (5 bases). This CDR3 is 14 amino acids long. Germline V gives CDR1 SEHNR, CDR2 FQNEAQ (reference sequence). V was shortened by 2 bases and J by 2 bases, with 9 bases between the two germline ends. Here the CDR3 DNA reads TGTGCCAGCAGCTTAAGGAGGGGAAACACTGAAGCTTTCTTT. Translation gives CASSLRRGNTEAFF.

In the case of this clone: The same CDR3 can be traced to other DNA sequences in this sample. This chain joins TRBV11-3 and TRBJ2-1; D is ambiguous. This CDR3 has 13 amino acids. Trimming stripped 1 base from V and 4 bases from J, with 5 bases between. The germline CDR1 and CDR2 sequences are SGHNT and YENEEA. The CDR3 here is CASSLASYNEQFF. CDR3 nucleotides: TGTGCCAGCAGCTTAGCGAGTTACAATGAGCAGTTCTTC.

Regarding this clone: Other nucleotide sequences from this sample produce the same CDR3. The chain links TRBV6-2 or TRBV6-3 to TRBJ1-2; D is undetermined. V lost 0 bases and J 6 bases, leaving 8 bases between the germline ends. Per the germline V gene, CDR1 is MNHEY and CDR2 is SVGEGT. This CDR3 has 13 amino acids. For the CDR3, the DNA is TGTGCCAGCAGTTACTCTTCCGGGGATGGCTACACCTTC. This codes for CASSYSSGDGYTF.

The CDR3 reads CASSLVSSGGAYNEQFF. The CDR3 DNA reads TGTGCCAGCAGCTTGGTATCTAGCGGGGGGGCCTACAATGAGCAGTTCTTC. This chain links TRBV5-5 with TRBJ2-1, with 12 bases identical to TRBD2. This CDR3 comprises 17 residues. The V segment lost 0 bases and the J segment 2 bases; nucleotides outside the gene matches: 3. CDR1 is SGHKS, CDR2 YYEKEE, per germline (reference sequence).

This clone was seen a single time. This rearrangement joins TRBV5-1 to TRBJ2-1, with D maybe TRBD1 (6 bases). CDR3 length: 13 amino acids. V was cut by 4 bases and J by 6 bases, with 11 bases left in between. Germline lookup yields CDR1 SGHRS and CDR2 YFSETQ. CDR3 DNA: TGCGCCAGCAGCCTGGCAGGGGTCAATGAGCAGTTCTTC. It specifies CASSLAGVNEQFF.

This clone was recorded once. This chain uses TRBV7-2 with TRBJ1-3; 7 bases fit TRBD1. Germline CDR1 reads SGHTA; CDR2 reads FQGNSA. CDR3 size: 14 residues. V lost 5 bases, J lost 0 bases, and 1 base stayed unmatched. CDR3 coding DNA: TGTGCCAGCAGCCGGGACAGCTCTGGAAACACCATATATTTT. The encoded protein is CASSRDSSGNTIYF.

This sequence joins TRBV18 and TRBJ2-5; weak D call: TRBD1 (6 bases). The CDR3 sequence is 15 residues long. Germline lookup yields CDR1 KGHSH and CDR2 LQKENI. The V end was cut by 4 bases, the J end by 5 bases, with 17 bases between. This CDR3 is CASSLRQESMETQYF. DNA for the CDR3: TGTGCCAGCTCACTTAGACAGGAAAGTATGGAGACCCAGTACTTC.